Listed below are T cell receptor beta chains from one sample, sequenced in a study of blood T cells in healthy people across ages. TCRdb reprocessed the 5' RACE reads with MiXCR, giving one entry per CDR3 protein. The repertoire holds 1.5 million to 2 million distinct CDR3 sequences, with roughly 49% as singletons. The sequenced material came from blood. These receptors all stem from a middle-aged woman in good health. Each CDR3 is given with its conserved first and last residue. Each record gives: J gene, D gene, V gene, clone size, CDR3 DNA, CDR3 protein. The D gene is left open where the match is weak. The size of a clone is reported for some rows only, either as once, few or many, or as a class for expanded clones.

J gene: TRBJ2-5
D gene: NA
V gene: TRBV7-2
clone size: NA
CDR3 DNA: TGTGCCAGCAGCTTAGGAGGGCCCCGTTCCCAAGAGACCCAGTACTTC
CDR3 protein: CASSLGGPRSQETQYF

J gene: TRBJ1-5
D gene: NA
V gene: TRBV28
clone size: NA
CDR3 DNA: TGTGCCAGCAGTCAATCCCGCTCACAGCATTTT
CDR3 protein: CASSQSRSQHF

J gene: TRBJ2-7
D gene: NA
V gene: TRBV20-1
clone size: few
CDR3 DNA: TGCAGTGCTACGCCACCGGTAGACTACGAGCAGTACTTC
CDR3 protein: CSATPPVDYEQYF

J gene: TRBJ2-7
D gene: TRBD1
V gene: TRBV27
clone size: few
CDR3 DNA: TGTGCCAGCAGTTCCAGGGGGCGTTATAGTGAGCAGTACTTC
CDR3 protein: CASSSRGRYSEQYF

J gene: TRBJ1-2
D gene: NA
V gene: TRBV6-5
clone size: NA
CDR3 DNA: TGTGCCAGCAGTTACTACGGACAGTCCAGACCCTATGGCTACACCTTC
CDR3 protein: CASSYYGQSRPYGYTF

J gene: TRBJ2-5
D gene: NA
V gene: TRBV28
clone size: NA
CDR3 DNA: TGTGCCAGCAGTCCCCTAATGGCGGGCTTGGAGACCCGGTACTTC
CDR3 protein: CASSPLMAGLETRYF

J gene: TRBJ1-2
D gene: NA
V gene: TRBV11-2
clone size: few
CDR3 DNA: TGTGCCAGCAGCTTAGATCGGGTTGACAACTATGGCTACACCTTC
CDR3 protein: CASSLDRVDNYGYTF

J gene: TRBJ2-7
D gene: NA
V gene: TRBV29-1
clone size: NA
CDR3 DNA: TGCAGCGTTGAGGACAGCGGGGACGAGCAGTACTTC
CDR3 protein: CSVEDSGDEQYF

J gene: TRBJ2-7
D gene: TRBD1
V gene: TRBV5-1
clone size: few
CDR3 DNA: TGCGCCAGCAGCCAGGGACAGGGGGTAAGCTACGAGCAGTACTTC
CDR3 protein: CASSQGQGVSYEQYF

J gene: TRBJ1-5
D gene: NA
V gene: TRBV15
clone size: NA
CDR3 DNA: TGTGCCACCAGCAGAGATCCTAATCAGCCCCAGCATTTT
CDR3 protein: CATSRDPNQPQHF

J gene: TRBJ2-1
D gene: NA
V gene: TRBV6-6
clone size: NA
CDR3 DNA: TGTGCCAGCAACCACCCCAACCTCTACAATGAGCAGTTCTTC
CDR3 protein: CASNHPNLYNEQFF

J gene: TRBJ2-3
D gene: NA
V gene: TRBV3-1
clone size: NA
CDR3 DNA: TGTGCCAGCAGCCATTGGGGCGTCGAAACAGATACGCAGTATTTT
CDR3 protein: CASSHWGVETDTQYF

J gene: TRBJ1-2
D gene: NA
V gene: TRBV6-1
clone size: NA
CDR3 DNA: TGTGCCAGCAAGCAGGGATTTAACTATGGCTACACCTTC
CDR3 protein: CASKQGFNYGYTF

J gene: TRBJ2-5
D gene: TRBD1
V gene: TRBV6-6
clone size: few
CDR3 DNA: TGTGCCAGCAGTACCCATAGGACAGGGCTGCAAGAGACCCAGTACTTC
CDR3 protein: CASSTHRTGLQETQYF

J gene: TRBJ2-3
D gene: NA
V gene: TRBV27
clone size: NA
CDR3 DNA: TGTGCCAGCAGTTTATCAGGGAAAGATACGCAGTATTTT
CDR3 protein: CASSLSGKDTQYF

J gene: TRBJ1-2
D gene: NA
V gene: TRBV7-9
clone size: NA
CDR3 DNA: TGTGCCAGCAGCTCCTCGTCCTCAGGTGGCGAGGGCTACACCTTC
CDR3 protein: CASSSSSSGGEGYTF

J gene: TRBJ2-1
D gene: TRBD2
V gene: TRBV6-5
clone size: NA
CDR3 DNA: TGTGCCAGCAGTTACCCGAGACTAGCGGGGGGCTCGGCGGGGGAGCAGTTCTTC
CDR3 protein: CASSYPRLAGGSAGEQFF

J gene: TRBJ2-5
D gene: NA
V gene: TRBV27
clone size: NA
CDR3 DNA: TGTGCCAGCAGTTTGGGGCTAGCGTACGAGGAGTACTTC
CDR3 protein: CASSLGLAYEEYF

J gene: TRBJ2-7
D gene: TRBD1
V gene: TRBV28
clone size: NA
CDR3 DNA: TGTGCCAGCAGTCCTCCGGGACAGGGGTCCCACGAGCAGTACTTC
CDR3 protein: CASSPPGQGSHEQYF

J gene: TRBJ1-2
D gene: TRBD1
V gene: TRBV6-2/TRBV6-3
clone size: NA
CDR3 DNA: TGTGCCAGCAGTTACTCCGGGACAGAAACTAACTATGGCTACACCTTC
CDR3 protein: CASSYSGTETNYGYTF

J gene: TRBJ2-1
D gene: TRBD2
V gene: TRBV6-2/TRBV6-3
clone size: NA
CDR3 DNA: TGTGCCAGCAGACAAACTCTAGCGGGTCGTGACAATGAGCAGTTCTTC
CDR3 protein: CASRQTLAGRDNEQFF